A selection of T cell receptor beta chains follows, all from one sample in a study of blood T cell repertoires in COVID-19. The table came from immunoSEQ multiplex PCR; TCRdb's copy has only in-frame clones and leaves some out. The data contain 250,000 to 300,000 clones, approximately 89% of them singletons. The specimen sequenced was peripheral blood. The receptors originated from a woman aged 70-85 years with COVID-19, enrolled during active disease. CDR3s include the opening cysteine and the closing phenylalanine or tryptophan. A D gene is named only where the DNA matches it firmly. Size tells how often a clone was seen (once, few, many) or the class of an expanded clone, and some rows leave it out.

NA	TRBV6-2/TRBV6-3	TRBJ2-5	NA	TGTGCCAGCAGTCCATTCACAGGGATTCTGGAGACCCAGTACTTC	CASSPFTGILETQYF
TRBD1	TRBV6-4	TRBJ1-3	few	TGTGCCAGCAGTTCCGGGACAGATAGTCTCACCATATATTTT	CASSSGTDSLTIYF
NA	TRBV30	TRBJ2-7	NA	TGTGCCTGGAGTACTAAATCCCGGACAGCCTACGAGCAGTACTTC	CAWSTKSRTAYEQYF
NA	TRBV5-6	TRBJ1-6	NA	TGTGCCAGCAGCAACGTCGGGGGTTTTAATTCACCCCTCCACTTT	CASSNVGGFNSPLHF
TRBD1	TRBV3-1/TRBV3-2	TRBJ2-7	NA	TGTGCCAGCAGCTGGGGACAGCAAATTGTCTACGAGCAGTACTTC	CASSWGQQIVYEQYF
TRBD2	TRBV4-2	TRBJ2-7	NA	TGTGCCAGCAGCCAACGACTAGCGGGGGGTCGGGTCTCCTACGAGCAGTACTTC	CASSQRLAGGRVSYEQYF
NA	TRBV7-9	TRBJ1-1	few	TGTGCCAGCAGCTTAGTCGACACTGAAGCTTTCTTT	CASSLVDTEAFF
NA	TRBV6-2/TRBV6-3	TRBJ2-7	NA	TGTGCCAGCAGTCCAGGGTTTTCAAGCTCCTACGAGCAGTACTTC	CASSPGFSSSYEQYF
NA	TRBV5-1	TRBJ1-1	NA	TGCGCCAGCAGCTTGACAGTGAACACTGAAGCTTTCTTT	CASSLTVNTEAFF
NA	TRBV2	TRBJ2-7	few	TGTGCCAGCAGATTACAGGCTGGGCAGTACTTC	CASRLQAGQYF
TRBD1	TRBV7-9	TRBJ1-1	NA	TGTGCCAGCAGCCCCCGACAGGGACGAACTGAAGCTTTCTTT	CASSPRQGRTEAFF
NA	TRBV11-2	TRBJ2-5	NA	TGTGCCAGCAGCTTAGTACAGGACAGCGGTAGGGAGACCCAGTACTTC	CASSLVQDSGRETQYF
TRBD1	TRBV15	TRBJ1-2	few	TGTGCCACCAGCAGCCTAAAAACAGGGGACTATGGCTACACCTTC	CATSSLKTGDYGYTF
TRBD2	TRBV2	TRBJ2-7	NA	TGTGCCAGCCGATCTAGCGGGAGCTCCTACGAGCAGTACTTC	CASRSSGSSYEQYF
NA	TRBV5-4	TRBJ2-5	few	TGTGCCAGCAGCTCCTCGGGTTATCAAGAGACCCAGTACTTC	CASSSSGYQETQYF
NA	TRBV2	TRBJ1-1	NA	TGTGCCAGCAGCCTGACGGGACAGAACACTGAAGCTTTCTTT	CASSLTGQNTEAFF
TRBD1	TRBV10-3	TRBJ1-3	NA	TGTGCCATCAGTGAGGAGACAGGGGGAGACACCATATATTTT	CAISEETGGDTIYF
NA	TRBV5-1	TRBJ2-2	NA	TGCGCCAGCACAGGCCCAGCGAACACCGGGGAGCTGTTTTTT	CASTGPANTGELFF
NA	TRBV7-9	TRBJ1-3	NA	TGTGCCAGCAGCCCCGGACAGCCAAACACCATATATTTT	CASSPGQPNTIYF
TRBD2	TRBV6-1	TRBJ2-7	NA	TGTGCCAGCAGTGAAGCGTGGCGGGAGAACTCCTACGAGCAGTACTTC	CASSEAWRENSYEQYF
NA	TRBV7-9	TRBJ1-6	NA	TGTGCCAGCAGCTTAAACCCGAGGGGGGGATCGGTTTCACCCCTCCACTTT	CASSLNPRGGSVSPLHF
NA	TRBV6-1	TRBJ2-7	NA	TGTGCCAGCAGTGACCGACAGGCTCTCTCCTACGAGCAGTACTTC	CASSDRQALSYEQYF
NA	TRBV30	TRBJ2-2	once	TGTGCCTGGAGTGTACCAGGACATAACACCGGGGAGCTGTTTTTT	CAWSVPGHNTGELFF
NA	TRBV28	TRBJ1-1	once	TGTGCCAGCAGCCAGGGGACTGAAGCTTTCTTT	CASSQGTEAFF
NA	TRBV30	TRBJ2-5	NA	TGTGCCTGGAGAACCCCGCCGGGGGAGACCCAGTACTTC	CAWRTPPGETQYF
TRBD2	TRBV7-3	TRBJ2-1	NA	TGTGCCAGCAGCCCAACGGGACTAGTCGGAGAGCAGTTCTTC	CASSPTGLVGEQFF